Listed here are 2 T cell receptor beta chains from one sample, sequenced in a study of T cell clonality in common variable immunodeficiency. Study-wide results and caveats: In common variable immunodeficiency, TCR beta chains reportedly carried fewer deletions and N-nucleotide insertions.

Profiled with immunoSEQ multiplex PCR; TCRdb holds only in-frame clones, not every one. Reported are around 42,000 clones, none seen only once; the ten largest carry 5% to 6.5%. For these TCRs, the target antigens are not known. The sample taken for sequencing was peripheral blood mononuclear cells. The source of these receptors is a human donor with common variable immunodeficiency.

This clone has ten or more counts. The CDR3 end is not reached by the read, which stops 3 residues before it; the germline J gene fills it in. This chain links TRBV7-9 with TRBJ1-6; TRBD1 matches at 7 bases. The CDR3 extends over 14 amino acids. Trimming took 5 bases from V and 9 from J; bases not matched to a gene: 7. Per the germline V gene, CDR1 is SEHNR and CDR2 is FQNEAQ (reference sequence). Partial CDR3 DNA: TGTGCCAGCAGCCTCGAGGGGGCTCTTTCACCC. It is translated as CASSLEGALSP. The whole CDR3 region reads CASSLEGALSPLHF.

With regard to this clone: Read coverage stops 3 residues before the CDR3 terminus; the germline J gene supplies the remainder. The chain employs TRBV30 and TRBJ2-5, with a tentative D call TRBD2 (6 bases). The germline CDR1 and CDR2 sequences are GTSNPN and SVGIG (reference sequence). The V end lost 0 bases, the J end lost 6 bases, and 14 bases lay between the germline ends. The CDR3 is made up of 14 amino acids. The sequenced CDR3 bases are TGTGCCTGGAGTGTACGGGGGAGCAATCAGACC. Translating gives CAWSVRGSNQT. The complete CDR3 reads CAWSVRGSNQTQYF.